One and the same sample provided the 16 T cell receptor beta chains below, sequenced in a study of CD8+ T cells in alopecia areata. Reverse transcription of extracted RNA yielded cDNA, which provided the sequencing template. The method was immunoSEQ multiplex PCR; TCRdb's version includes in-frame clones alone and lacks a portion of them. The sample yields 150,000 to 160,000 clones, about 50% seen once. The sequencing here drew on CD8+ T cells sorted from blood, taken at week 0. These TCRs come from a human donor with alopecia areata.

The chain employs TRBV30 and TRBJ1-1; the D is unclear. From germline, CDR1 is GTSNPN and CDR2 SVGIG (reference sequence). The CDR3 spans 13 residues. Trimming left V 5 bases short and J 4 bases short, with 14 bases between. The DNA for the CDR3 is TGTGCCTGGCGAGCCACGAGTGGCACTGAAGCTTTCTTT. Protein sequence: CAWRATSGTEAFF.

The chain recombines TRBV29-1 with TRBJ1-2, with D hard to call. The CDR3 is made up of 12 amino acids. Germline V gives CDR1 SQVTM, CDR2 ANQGSEA. V lost 4 bases to trimming and J lost 2 bases, with 8 bases between them. The CDR3 DNA reads TGCAGCGTTGGGCGACAAAACTATGGCTACACCTTC. Translation: CSVGRQNYGYTF.

The chain carries TRBV7-9 and TRBJ1-1; tentative D call: TRBD1 (5 bases). CDR3 length equals 13 residues. Germline CDR1 and CDR2: SEHNR and FQNEAQ (reference sequence). The ends were cut back, 4 bases at V and 3 bases at J, with 9 bases in the middle. The CDR3 DNA is TGTGCCAGCAGCTCCGGGGGTGACACTGAAGCTTTCTTT. Its protein product is CASSSGGDTEAFF.

This clone has a handful of counts. J is TRBJ1-5 and V is TRBV4-3, with D uncertain. From germline, CDR1 is LGHNA and CDR2 YSLEER. This CDR3 has 16 residues. V lost 0 bases, J lost 0 bases, and 9 bases lay in between. The CDR3 is CASSQDSSYSNQPQHF. DNA of the CDR3: TGCGCCAGCAGCCAAGATTCGAGTTATAGCAATCAGCCCCAGCATTTT.

There are a few counts of this clone. The V and J genes are TRBV29-1 and TRBJ1-1; D ambiguous. V was clipped by 5 bases and J by 1 base, with 8 bases between them. The CDR3 extends over 12 amino acids. The germline gives CDR1 SQVTM, CDR2 ANQGSEA. The CDR3, as DNA: TGCAGCGTTTCGGGCGGGAACACTGAAGCTTTCTTT. Translation gives CSVSGGNTEAFF.

V and J are TRBV2 and TRBJ2-3, with D perhaps TRBD1 or TRBD2 (6 bases each). V was cut by 10 bases and J by 5 bases, with 19 bases left in between. Germline V lookup: CDR1 SNHLY, CDR2 FYNNEI. The CDR3 is 14 amino acids. The CDR3 here is CATRRGHGLDTQYF. The CDR3, as DNA: TGTGCCACCAGGCGGGGACACGGTCTAGATACGCAGTATTTT.

In this sample, this clone turned up a few times. This sequence joins TRBV30 and TRBJ2-7; TRBD2 matches 10 bases. CDR1 and CDR2 (germline): GTSNPN, SVGIG (reference sequence). This CDR3 has 14 amino acids. After removal of 5 bases from V and 7 bases from J, the junction contained 11 bases not matched to a gene. In DNA, the CDR3 is TGTGCCTGGGCCACCGGGACTAGCGAAGAGGAGCAGTACTTC. This encodes CAWATGTSEEEQYF.

This clone has just a few counts. J is TRBJ1-1 and V is TRBV7-9; possible D gene TRBD1, 5 bases. CDR1 and CDR2 from the germline V gene are SEHNR and FQNEAQ (reference sequence). The CDR3 loop spans 13 amino acids. The V end was cut by 1 base, the J end by 6 bases, with 9 bases between. The CDR3 region has the DNA TGTGCCAGCAGCTTAGAGGGGACCTCTGAAGCTTTCTTT. This gives the protein CASSLEGTSEAFF.

The V and J genes are TRBV29-1 and TRBJ1-2; D is ambiguous. The V end lost 6 bases, the J end lost 4 bases, and 21 bases lay between the germline ends. The CDR3 has 15 amino acids. Germline V gene data show CDR1 as SQVTM and CDR2 as ANQGSEA. CDR3 sequence reads: CSVYGEANIGYGYTF. The CDR3 nucleotides read TGCAGCGTCTACGGGGAGGCAAACATAGGCTATGGCTACACCTTC.

This rearrangement joins TRBV4-3 to TRBJ2-5; 9 bases are shared with TRBD1. V dropped 3 bases and J dropped 5; count of bases not matched to a gene: 7. From germline, CDR1 is LGHNA and CDR2 YSLEER. The CDR3 spans 15 residues. The CDR3: CASSQGTGSQETQYF. The CDR3, as DNA: TGCGCCAGCAGCCAGGGGACAGGGTCTCAGGAGACCCAGTACTTC.

The chain uses TRBV4-3 and TRBJ2-3; maybe TRBD2 (5 bases). CDR3 length: 15 residues. Looked up from germline, CDR1 is LGHNA and CDR2 is YSLEER. The germline V and J ends were trimmed by 2 bases and 5 bases, with 14 bases remaining between them. In DNA, the CDR3 is TGCGCCAGCAGCCAACGGGCGGGCAGCTTAGATACGCAGTATTTT. Its protein is CASSQRAGSLDTQYF.

The CDR3 DNA sequence: TGCGCCAGCAGCCAAGAATGGCATTCTGGGGAAGCTTTCTTT. This translates into CASSQEWHSGEAFF. The chain joins TRBV4-3 to TRBJ1-1; D uncertain. V was pared by 0 bases and J by 8 bases, with 13 bases between. The CDR3 has 14 amino acids. Looked up from germline, CDR1 is LGHNA and CDR2 is YSLEER.

The rearrangement joins TRBV6-5 to TRBJ1-2, with a tentative D call TRBD1 (5 bases). The CDR3 spans 14 residues. V lost 6 bases and J 0 bases, leaving 11 bases between the germline ends. CDR1 is MNHEY, CDR2 SVGAGI, per germline. CDR3 DNA: TGTGCCAGCAGAACACCGACAGCTAACTATGGCTACACCTTC. Translating it yields CASRTPTANYGYTF.

The chain uses TRBV9 and TRBJ1-2; 11 bases map to TRBD1. The germline CDR1 and CDR2 sequences are SGDLS and YYNGEE. The CDR3 loop spans 18 amino acids. After removal of 3 bases from V and 8 bases from J, the junction contained 18 bases not matched to a gene. CDR3 DNA sequence: TGTGCCAGCAGCGATACCACCGCTCGGACAGGGGGCGTCGGCGGCTACACCTTC. Protein product: CASSDTTARTGGVGGYTF.

V usage is TRBV5-6 and J usage is TRBJ1-1, with 8 bases aligning to TRBD1. V shed 4 bases, J shed 0 bases, and the junction held 8 bases outside the gene matches. The CDR3 is 16 residues long. Germline assignment: CDR1 SGHDT and CDR2 YYEEEE. The CDR3 DNA is TGTGCCAGCAGCGGATTCCGGGACAGGATGAACACTGAAGCTTTCTTT. It encodes CASSGFRDRMNTEAFF.

The chain carries TRBV4-3 and TRBJ2-5; tentatively, D is TRBD1 or TRBD2 (6 bases each). The CDR3 runs 15 residues. The germline gives CDR1 LGHNA, CDR2 YSLEER. Trimming cost V 0 bases and J 1 base, with 9 bases left between them. The CDR3 nucleotides read TGCGCCAGCAGCCAAGATCGGGGGCGCCAAGAGACCCAGTACTTC. Its protein is CASSQDRGRQETQYF.